The present entry profiles one T cell receptor beta chain with its context. The antigen remains unidentified. The sample comes from a study of cytomegalovirus exposure and HLA in healthy donors. Study conclusions and caveats: The investigators catalogued 160 or so TCR beta chains as cytomegalovirus-associated. Immune exposure information comprised only CMV serostatus. Indistinguishability led to the exclusion of some V segments, TRBV6-2 and TRBV6-3 included.

The PCR used 60 Vbeta and 13 Jbeta primers. The repertoire was sequenced with immunoSEQ multiplex PCR; TCRdb's copy has only in-frame clones and lacks some. The profile shows about 190,000 clones, about four fifths of them singletons. CDR1 is LNHDA and CDR2 is SQIVND in the germline V gene (reference sequence). Trimming stripped 7 bases from V and 0 bases from J, with 15 bases between. This CDR3 spans 15 amino acids. What was sequenced was PBMCs. This sequence was found in a man aged 50 or older in good health and CMV-seronegative. V gene TRBV19 combines with J gene TRBJ1-2; tentatively, D is TRBD1 (5 bases). The CDR3 DNA reads TGTGCCAGTAATGGCGGGGCGGCGACTAACTATGGCTACACCTTC. It translates to CASNGGAATNYGYTF.